This TCR beta chain was captured in a study of PD-1 blockade in classical Hodgkin lymphoma. Study observations and caveats: Complete responders matched newly diagnosed patients in baseline diversity.

This CDR3 spans 15 amino acids. Unmatched junction bases numbered 11, after V lost 5 bases and J lost 6 bases. The germline V gene has CDR1 MDHEN and CDR2 SYDVKM. This table comes from immunoSEQ multiplex PCR, and its TCRdb copy is limited to in-frame clones, with some not included. The sample includes roughly 31,000 clones, roughly 85% of them seen just once. As to this clone: What it binds is not known.

Every one of the patients relapsed after autologous stem cell transplantation (brentuximab vedotin exposure was variable). Starting with thawed PBMCs, CD4+ T cells were purified by magnetic negative selection. The sample here was CD4+ T cells from blood, taken at baseline. This sequence was found in a human donor with classical Hodgkin lymphoma. This chain links TRBV28 with TRBJ2-5; 8 nucleotides align to TRBD1. CDR3 DNA sequence: TGTGCCAGCAGTGGGCTGGGGACAGGTAAAAAGACCCAGTACTTC. Translation gives CASSGLGTGKKTQYF.